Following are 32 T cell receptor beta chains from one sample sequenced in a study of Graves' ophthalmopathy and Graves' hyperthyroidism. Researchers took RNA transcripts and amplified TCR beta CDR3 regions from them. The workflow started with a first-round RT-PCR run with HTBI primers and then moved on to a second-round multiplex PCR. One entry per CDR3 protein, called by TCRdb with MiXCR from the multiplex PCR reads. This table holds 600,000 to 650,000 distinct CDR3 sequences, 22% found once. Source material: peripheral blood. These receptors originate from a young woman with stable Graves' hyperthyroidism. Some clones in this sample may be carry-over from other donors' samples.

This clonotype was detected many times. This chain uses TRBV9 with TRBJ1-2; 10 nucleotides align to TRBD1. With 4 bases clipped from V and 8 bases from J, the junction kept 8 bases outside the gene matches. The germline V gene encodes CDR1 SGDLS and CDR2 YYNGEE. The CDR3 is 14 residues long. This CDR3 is CASSPKGQGIGYTF. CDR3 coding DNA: TGTGCCAGCAGCCCTAAGGGACAGGGGATCGGCTACACCTTC.

The CDR3 coding sequence is TGTGCCAGCACCCCGTCGGGGGCCTACGAGCAGTACTTC. Its translation is CASTPSGAYEQYF. This chain joins TRBV12-3 or TRBV12-4 and TRBJ2-7; possibly TRBD2 for D (6 bases). Trimming stripped 7 bases from V and 2 bases from J, with 12 bases between. The length of the CDR3 is 13 residues.

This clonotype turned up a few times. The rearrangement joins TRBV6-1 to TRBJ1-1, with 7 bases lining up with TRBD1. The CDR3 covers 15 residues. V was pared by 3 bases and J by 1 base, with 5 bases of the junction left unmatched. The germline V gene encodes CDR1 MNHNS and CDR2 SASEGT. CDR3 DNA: TGTGCCAGCAGTGATAAATGGACAGGGAACACTGAAGCTTTCTTT. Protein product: CASSDKWTGNTEAFF.

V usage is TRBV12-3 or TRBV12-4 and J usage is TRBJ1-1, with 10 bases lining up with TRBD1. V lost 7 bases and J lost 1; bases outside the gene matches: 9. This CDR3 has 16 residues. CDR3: CASTRDRGIGNTEAFF. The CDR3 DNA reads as TGTGCCAGCACCCGGGACAGGGGTATTGGGAACACTGAAGCTTTCTTT.

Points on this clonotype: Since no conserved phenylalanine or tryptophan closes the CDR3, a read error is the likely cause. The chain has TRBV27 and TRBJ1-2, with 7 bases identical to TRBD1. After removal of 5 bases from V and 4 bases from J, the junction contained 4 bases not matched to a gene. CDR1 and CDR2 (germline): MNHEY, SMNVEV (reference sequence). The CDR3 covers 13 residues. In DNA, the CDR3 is TGTGCCAGCAGTCCGACAGGGTTCTATGGCTACACCGAC. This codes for CASSPTGFYGYTD.

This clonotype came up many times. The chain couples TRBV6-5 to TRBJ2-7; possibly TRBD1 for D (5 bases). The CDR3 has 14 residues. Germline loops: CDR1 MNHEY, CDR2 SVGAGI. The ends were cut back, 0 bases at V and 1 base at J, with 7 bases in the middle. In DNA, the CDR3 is TGTGCCAGCAGTTACTCGGACAAGTCCTACGAGCAGTACTTC. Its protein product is CASSYSDKSYEQYF.

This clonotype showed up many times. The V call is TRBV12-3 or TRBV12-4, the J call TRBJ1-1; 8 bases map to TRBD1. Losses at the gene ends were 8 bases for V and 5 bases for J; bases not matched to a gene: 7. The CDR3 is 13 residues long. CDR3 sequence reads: CASQGAMGTEAFF. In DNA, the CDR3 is TGTGCCAGCCAGGGGGCCATGGGGACTGAAGCTTTCTTT.

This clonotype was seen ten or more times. The CDR3 bases are TGCGCCAGCAGCCAAGACAGTCTAGGACGCGAGCAGTACTTC. Protein: CASSQDSLGREQYF. The chain recombines TRBV5-1 with TRBJ2-7; a possible D gene is TRBD1 (5 bases). The CDR3 runs 14 residues. Trimming removed 4 bases from V and 6 bases from J, with 17 bases in between. Germline loops: CDR1 SGHRS, CDR2 YFSETQ. The full variable domain, with the rest looked up from reference TRBV5-1 and TRBJ2-7, is KAGVTQTPRYLIKTRGQQVTLSCSPISGHRSVSWYQQTPGQGLQFLFEYFSETQRNKGNFPGRFSGRQFSNSRSEMNVSTLELGDSALYLCASSQDSLGREQYFGPGTRLTVT.

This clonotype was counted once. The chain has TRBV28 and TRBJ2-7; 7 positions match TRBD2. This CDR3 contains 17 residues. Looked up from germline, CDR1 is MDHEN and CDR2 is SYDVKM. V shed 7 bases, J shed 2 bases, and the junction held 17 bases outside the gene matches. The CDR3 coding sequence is TGTGCCAGCAAACCCACCTGGGAGGGATGGAGGCCCTACGAGCAGTACTTC. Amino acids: CASKPTWEGWRPYEQYF.

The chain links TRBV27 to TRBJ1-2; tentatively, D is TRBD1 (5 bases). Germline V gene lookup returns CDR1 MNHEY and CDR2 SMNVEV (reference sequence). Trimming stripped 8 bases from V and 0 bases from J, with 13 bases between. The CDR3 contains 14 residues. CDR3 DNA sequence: TGTGCCAGCGCCCCCCAGGGTGCTAACTATGGCTACACCTTC. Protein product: CASAPQGANYGYTF.

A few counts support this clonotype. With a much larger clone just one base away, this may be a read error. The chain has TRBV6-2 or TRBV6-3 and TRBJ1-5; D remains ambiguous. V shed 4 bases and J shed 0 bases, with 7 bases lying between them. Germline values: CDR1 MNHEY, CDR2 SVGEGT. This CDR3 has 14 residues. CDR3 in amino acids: CASSFADSNQPQHF. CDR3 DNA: TGTGCCAGCAGTTTCGCAGATAGCAATCAGCCCCAGCATTTT.

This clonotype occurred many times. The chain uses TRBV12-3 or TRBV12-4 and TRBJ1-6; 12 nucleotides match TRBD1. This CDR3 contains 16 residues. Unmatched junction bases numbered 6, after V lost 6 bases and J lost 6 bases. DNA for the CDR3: TGTGCCAGCAGCCAGGGACAGGGGGCGAGTAATTCACCCCTCCACTTT. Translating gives CASSQGQGASNSPLHF.

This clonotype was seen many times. CDR3 protein: CAISPAANTEAFF. CDR3 nucleotides: TGTGCCATCAGCCCCGCCGCGAACACTGAAGCTTTCTTT. The chain uses TRBV10-3 and TRBJ1-1, with D hard to call. This CDR3 contains 13 residues. V was pared by 6 bases and J by 1 base, with 9 bases between. Germline V gene lookup returns CDR1 ENHRY and CDR2 SYGVKD.

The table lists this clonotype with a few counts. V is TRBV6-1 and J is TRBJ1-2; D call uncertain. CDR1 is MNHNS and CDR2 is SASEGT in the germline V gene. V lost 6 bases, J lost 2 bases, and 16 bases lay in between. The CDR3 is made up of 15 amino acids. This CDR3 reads CASRAVDGENYGYTF. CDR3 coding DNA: TGTGCCAGCAGGGCCGTCGACGGAGAGAACTATGGCTACACCTTC.

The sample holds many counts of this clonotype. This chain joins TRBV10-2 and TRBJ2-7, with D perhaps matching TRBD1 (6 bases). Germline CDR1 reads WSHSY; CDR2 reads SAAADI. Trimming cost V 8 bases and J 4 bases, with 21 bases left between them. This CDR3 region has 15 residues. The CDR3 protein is CASAAGATWSYEQYF. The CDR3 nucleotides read TGCGCCAGCGCGGCAGGGGCCACGTGGTCGTACGAGCAGTACTTC.

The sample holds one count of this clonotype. CDR3 region: CASIGVNEKLFF. CDR3 coding DNA: TGTGCCAGCATTGGCGTAAATGAAAAACTGTTTTTT. The chain employs TRBV6-1 and TRBJ1-4; D unresolved. This CDR3 has 12 amino acids. Per germline, CDR1 MNHNS and CDR2 SASEGT. The germline V and J ends were trimmed by 7 bases and 5 bases, with 8 bases remaining between them.

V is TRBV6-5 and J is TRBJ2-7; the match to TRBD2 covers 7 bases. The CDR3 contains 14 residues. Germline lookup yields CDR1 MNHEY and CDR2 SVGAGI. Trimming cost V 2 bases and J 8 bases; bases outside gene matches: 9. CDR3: CASSYGGRGEKQYF. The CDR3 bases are TGTGCCAGCAGTTACGGCGGGAGAGGTGAAAAGCAGTACTTC.

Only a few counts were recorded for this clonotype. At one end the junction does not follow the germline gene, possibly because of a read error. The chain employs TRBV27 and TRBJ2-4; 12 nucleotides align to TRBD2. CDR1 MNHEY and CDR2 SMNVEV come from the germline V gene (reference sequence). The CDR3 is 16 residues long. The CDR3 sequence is CASSPRTSGNKNIKYF. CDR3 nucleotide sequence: TGTGCCAGCAGTCCACGGACTAGCGGGAACAAAAACATTAAGTACTTC.

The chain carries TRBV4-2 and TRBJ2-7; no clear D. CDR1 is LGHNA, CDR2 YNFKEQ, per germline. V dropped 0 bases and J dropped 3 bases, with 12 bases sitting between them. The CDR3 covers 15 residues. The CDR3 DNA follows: TGTGCCAGCAGCCAAGATCCGCTTTCTATCTACGAGCAGTACGTC. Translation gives CASSQDPLSIYEQYV.

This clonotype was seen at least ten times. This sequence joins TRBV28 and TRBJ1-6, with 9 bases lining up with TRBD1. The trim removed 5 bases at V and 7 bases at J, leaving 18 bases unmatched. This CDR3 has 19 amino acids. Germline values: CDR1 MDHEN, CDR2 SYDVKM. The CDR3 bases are TGTGCCAGCAGTACCCTCGTTCGCCGGCCCGGGACAGGGAATTCACCCCTCCACTTT. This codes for CASSTLVRRPGTGNSPLHF.

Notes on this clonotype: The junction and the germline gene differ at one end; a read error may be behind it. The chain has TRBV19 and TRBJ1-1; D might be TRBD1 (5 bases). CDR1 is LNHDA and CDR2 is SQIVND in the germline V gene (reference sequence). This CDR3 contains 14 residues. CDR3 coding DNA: TGTGCCAATAGTATAACGGGGCAGTCCACTGAAGCTTTCTTT. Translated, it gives CANSITGQSTEAFF. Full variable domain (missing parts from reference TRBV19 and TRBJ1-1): DGGITQSPKYLFRKEGQNVTLSCEQNLNHDAMYWYRQDPGQGLRLIYYSQIVNDFQKGDIAEGYSVSREKKESFPLTVTSAQKNPTAFYLCANSITGQSTEAFFGQGTRLTVV.

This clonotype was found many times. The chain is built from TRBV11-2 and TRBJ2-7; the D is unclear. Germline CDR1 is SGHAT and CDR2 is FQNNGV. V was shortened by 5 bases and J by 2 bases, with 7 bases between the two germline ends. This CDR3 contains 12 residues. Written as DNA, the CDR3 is TGTGCCAGCAGCACCCTAGCCTACGAGCAGTACTTC. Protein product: CASSTLAYEQYF.

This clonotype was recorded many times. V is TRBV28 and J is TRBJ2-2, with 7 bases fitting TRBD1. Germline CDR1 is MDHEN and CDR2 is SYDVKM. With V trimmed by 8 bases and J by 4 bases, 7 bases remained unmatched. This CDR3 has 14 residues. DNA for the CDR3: TGTGCCAGCCTGGGGACAGTTGGCACCGGGGAGCTGTTTTTT. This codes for CASLGTVGTGELFF.

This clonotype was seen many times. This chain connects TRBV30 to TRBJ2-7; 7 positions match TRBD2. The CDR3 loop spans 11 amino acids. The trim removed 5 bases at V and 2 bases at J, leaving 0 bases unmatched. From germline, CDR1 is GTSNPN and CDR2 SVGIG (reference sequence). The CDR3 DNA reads TGTGCCTGGGGACTAGCCTACGAGCAGTACTTC. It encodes CAWGLAYEQYF.

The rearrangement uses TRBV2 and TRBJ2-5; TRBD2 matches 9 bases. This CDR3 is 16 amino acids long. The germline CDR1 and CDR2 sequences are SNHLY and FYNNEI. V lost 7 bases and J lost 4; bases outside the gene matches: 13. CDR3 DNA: TGTGCCAGCACTGACGGCTCGCCTAGCGGGATAGAGACCCAGTACTTC. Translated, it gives CASTDGSPSGIETQYF.

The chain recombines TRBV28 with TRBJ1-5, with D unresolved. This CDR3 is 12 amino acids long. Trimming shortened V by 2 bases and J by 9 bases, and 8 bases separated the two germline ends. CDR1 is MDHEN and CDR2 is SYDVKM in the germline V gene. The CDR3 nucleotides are TGTGCCAGCAGTTTACGCGGGTCGCCCCAGCATTTT. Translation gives CASSLRGSPQHF.

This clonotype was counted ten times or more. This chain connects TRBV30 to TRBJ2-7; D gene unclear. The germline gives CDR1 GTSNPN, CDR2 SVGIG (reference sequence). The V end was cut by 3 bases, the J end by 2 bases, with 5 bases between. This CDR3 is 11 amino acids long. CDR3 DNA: TGTGCCTGGAGCCTTCCCTACGAGCAGTACTTC. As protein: CAWSLPYEQYF.

CDR3 nucleotide sequence: TGTGCCAGCAGTTTAGCAGGGGGCTTCTTGGAGCCCCAGCATTTT. Translation gives CASSLAGGFLEPQHF. The rearrangement uses TRBV27 and TRBJ1-5; 8 nucleotides line up with TRBD1. This CDR3 has 15 residues. Trimming took 2 bases from V and 8 from J; bases not matched to a gene: 8. In germline, CDR1 is MNHEY, CDR2 SMNVEV (reference sequence).

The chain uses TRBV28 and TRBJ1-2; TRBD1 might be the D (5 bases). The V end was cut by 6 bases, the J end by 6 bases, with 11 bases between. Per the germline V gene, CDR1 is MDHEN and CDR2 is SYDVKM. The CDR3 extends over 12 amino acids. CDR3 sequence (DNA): TGTGCCAGCAGACGGACAATCGATGGCTACACCTTC. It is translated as CASRRTIDGYTF.

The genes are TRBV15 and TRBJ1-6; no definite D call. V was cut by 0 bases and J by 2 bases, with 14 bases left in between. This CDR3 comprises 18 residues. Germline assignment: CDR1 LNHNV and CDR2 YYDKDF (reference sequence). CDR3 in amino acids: CATSRDLAEVAYNSPLHF. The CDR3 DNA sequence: TGTGCCACCAGCAGAGATCTGGCTGAGGTGGCCTATAATTCACCCCTCCACTTT. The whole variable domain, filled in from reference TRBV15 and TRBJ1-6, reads DAMVIQNPRYQVTQFGKPVTLSCSQTLNHNVMYWYQQKSSQAPKLLFHYYDKDFNNEADTPDNFQSRRPNTSFCFLDIRSPGLGDTAMYLCATSRDLAEVAYNSPLHFGNGTRLTVT.

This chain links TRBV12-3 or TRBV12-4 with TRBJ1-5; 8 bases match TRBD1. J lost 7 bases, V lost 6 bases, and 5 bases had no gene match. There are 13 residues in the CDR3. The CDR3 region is CASRRTGLQPQHF. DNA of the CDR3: TGTGCCAGCAGACGGACAGGGCTCCAGCCCCAGCATTTT.

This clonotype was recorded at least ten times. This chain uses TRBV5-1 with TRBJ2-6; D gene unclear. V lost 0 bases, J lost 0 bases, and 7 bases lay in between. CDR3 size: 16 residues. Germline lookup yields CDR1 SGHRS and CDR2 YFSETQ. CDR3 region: CASSLGMGSGANVLTF. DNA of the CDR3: TGCGCCAGCAGCTTGGGTATGGGCTCTGGGGCCAACGTCCTGACTTTC.